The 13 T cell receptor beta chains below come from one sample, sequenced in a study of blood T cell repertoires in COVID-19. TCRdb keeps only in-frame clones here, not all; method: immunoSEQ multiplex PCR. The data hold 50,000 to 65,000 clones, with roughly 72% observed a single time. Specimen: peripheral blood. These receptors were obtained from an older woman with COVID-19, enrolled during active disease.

CDR3: CASNSQRGGEETQYF. CDR3 DNA sequence: TGTGCCAGCAACAGTCAGCGGGGGGGAGAAGAGACCCAGTACTTC. J is TRBJ2-5 and V is TRBV5-5, with 10 bases aligning to TRBD2. V shed 6 bases, J shed 3 bases, and the junction held 8 bases outside the gene matches. The CDR3 sequence is 15 residues long. Looked up from germline, CDR1 is SGHKS and CDR2 is YYEKEE (reference sequence).

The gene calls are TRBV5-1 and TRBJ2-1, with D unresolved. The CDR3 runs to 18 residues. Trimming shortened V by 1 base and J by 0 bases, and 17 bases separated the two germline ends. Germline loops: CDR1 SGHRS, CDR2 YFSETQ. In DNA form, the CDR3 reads TGCGCCAGCAGCTTGCAGGCCAACCTACCAACCTCCTACAATGAGCAGTTCTTC. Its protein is CASSLQANLPTSYNEQFF.

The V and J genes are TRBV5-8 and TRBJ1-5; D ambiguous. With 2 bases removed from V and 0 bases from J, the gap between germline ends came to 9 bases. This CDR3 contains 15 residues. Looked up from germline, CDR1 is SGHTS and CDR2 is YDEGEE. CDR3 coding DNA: TGTGCCAGCAGCTTTTTACAGTATAGCAATCAGCCCCAGCATTTT. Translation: CASSFLQYSNQPQHF. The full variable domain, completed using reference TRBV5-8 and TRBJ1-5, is EAGVTQSPTHLIKTRGQQATLRCSPISGHTSVYWYQQALGLGLQFLLWYDEGEERNRGNFPPRFSGRQFPNYSSELNVNALELEDSALYLCASSFLQYSNQPQHFGDGTRLSIL.

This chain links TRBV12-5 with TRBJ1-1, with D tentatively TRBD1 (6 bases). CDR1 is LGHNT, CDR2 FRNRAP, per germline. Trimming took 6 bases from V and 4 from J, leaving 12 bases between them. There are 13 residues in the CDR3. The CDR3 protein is CASGRTGTTEAFF. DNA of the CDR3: TGTGCTAGTGGCCGCACAGGGACCACTGAAGCTTTCTTT.

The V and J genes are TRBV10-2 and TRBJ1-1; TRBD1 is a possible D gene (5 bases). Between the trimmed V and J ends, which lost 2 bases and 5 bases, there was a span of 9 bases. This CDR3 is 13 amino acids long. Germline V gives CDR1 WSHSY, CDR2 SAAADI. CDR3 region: CASSERGGTEAFF. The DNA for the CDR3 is TGCGCCAGCAGTGAGAGGGGAGGAACTGAAGCTTTCTTT.

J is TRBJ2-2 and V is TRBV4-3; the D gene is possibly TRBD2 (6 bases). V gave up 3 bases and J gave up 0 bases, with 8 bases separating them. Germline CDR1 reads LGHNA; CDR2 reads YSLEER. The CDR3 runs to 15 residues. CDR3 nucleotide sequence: TGCGCCAGCAGCCATGGGACTGCGAACACCGGGGAGCTGTTTTTT. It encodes CASSHGTANTGELFF.

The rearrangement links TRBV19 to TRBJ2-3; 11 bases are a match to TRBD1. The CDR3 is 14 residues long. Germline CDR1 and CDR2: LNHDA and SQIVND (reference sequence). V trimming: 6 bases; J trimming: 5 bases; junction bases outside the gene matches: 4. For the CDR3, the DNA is TGTGCCAGTAGCCGGGACAGGGGGAGAGATACGCAGTATTTT. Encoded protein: CASSRDRGRDTQYF.

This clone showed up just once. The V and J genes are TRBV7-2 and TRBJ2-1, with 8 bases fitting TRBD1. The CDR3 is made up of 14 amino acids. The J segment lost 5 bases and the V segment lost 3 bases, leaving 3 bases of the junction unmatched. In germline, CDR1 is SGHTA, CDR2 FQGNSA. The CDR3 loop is CASSLMTGDNEQFF. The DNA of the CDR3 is TGTGCCAGCAGCTTGATGACAGGGGACAATGAGCAGTTCTTC.

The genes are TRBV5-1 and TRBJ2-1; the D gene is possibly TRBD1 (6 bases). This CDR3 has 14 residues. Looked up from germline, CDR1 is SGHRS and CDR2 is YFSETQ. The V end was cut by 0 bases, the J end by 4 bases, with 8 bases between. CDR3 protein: CASSLGDTYNEQFF. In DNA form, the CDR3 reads TGCGCCAGCAGCTTGGGGGACACTTACAATGAGCAGTTCTTC. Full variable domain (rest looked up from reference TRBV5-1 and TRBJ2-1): KAGVTQTPRYLIKTRGQQVTLSCSPISGHRSVSWYQQTPGQGLQFLFEYFSETQRNKGNFPGRFSGRQFSNSRSEMNVSTLELGDSALYLCASSLGDTYNEQFFGPGTRLTVL.

CDR3 nucleotide sequence: TGTGCCAGTAGTACCACACGACGGGGGTACCAAGAGACCCAGTACTTC. Amino acid sequence: CASSTTRRGYQETQYF. The chain combines TRBV19 with TRBJ2-5, with D maybe TRBD2 (6 bases). The CDR3 is 16 amino acids. The germline gives CDR1 LNHDA, CDR2 SQIVND (reference sequence). V dropped 4 bases and J dropped 0 bases, with 15 bases sitting between them.

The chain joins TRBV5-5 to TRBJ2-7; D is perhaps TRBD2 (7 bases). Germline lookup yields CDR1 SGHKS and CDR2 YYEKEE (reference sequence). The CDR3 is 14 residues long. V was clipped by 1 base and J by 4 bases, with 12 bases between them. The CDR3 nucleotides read TGTGCCAGCAGCTTGAGTGGGAGGGGGTACGAGCAGTACGTC. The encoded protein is CASSLSGRGYEQYV.

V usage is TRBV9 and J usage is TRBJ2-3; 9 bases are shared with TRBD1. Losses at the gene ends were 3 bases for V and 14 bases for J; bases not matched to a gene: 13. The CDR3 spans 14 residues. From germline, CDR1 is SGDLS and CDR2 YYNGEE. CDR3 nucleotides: TGTGCCAGCAGCGCGGGACAGGGAGACGGGTGGAGGTATTTT. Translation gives CASSAGQGDGWRYF.

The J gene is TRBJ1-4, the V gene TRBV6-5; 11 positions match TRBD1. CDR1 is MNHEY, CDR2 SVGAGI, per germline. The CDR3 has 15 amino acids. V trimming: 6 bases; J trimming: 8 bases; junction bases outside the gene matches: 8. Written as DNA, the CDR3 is TGTGCCAGCAGATTCCGGGGGACAGGGGGGGAAAAACTGTTTTTT. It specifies CASRFRGTGGEKLFF.